The entry below describes one TCR beta chain. Sequencing used immunoSEQ multiplex PCR; TCRdb keeps in-frame clones, though not all of them. Among approximately 75,000 clones listed, 80% to 95% were seen once. This entry comes from a study of Tregs in tolerant kidney transplant recipients. The sequencing used Tregs from blood, collected before the transplant. The source of this sequence is a human donor who received a combined kidney and bone marrow transplant.

This CDR3 is CASSLGTHSGYTF. The CDR3 bases are TGCGCCAGCAGCCTCGGGACTCACTCCGGCTACACCTTC. This sequence joins TRBV5-1 and TRBJ1-2; TRBD1 is a possible D gene (5 bases). Germline values: CDR1 SGHRS, CDR2 YFSETQ. Trimming pared 4 bases from V and 8 bases from J, leaving 15 bases between. This CDR3 spans 13 amino acids.